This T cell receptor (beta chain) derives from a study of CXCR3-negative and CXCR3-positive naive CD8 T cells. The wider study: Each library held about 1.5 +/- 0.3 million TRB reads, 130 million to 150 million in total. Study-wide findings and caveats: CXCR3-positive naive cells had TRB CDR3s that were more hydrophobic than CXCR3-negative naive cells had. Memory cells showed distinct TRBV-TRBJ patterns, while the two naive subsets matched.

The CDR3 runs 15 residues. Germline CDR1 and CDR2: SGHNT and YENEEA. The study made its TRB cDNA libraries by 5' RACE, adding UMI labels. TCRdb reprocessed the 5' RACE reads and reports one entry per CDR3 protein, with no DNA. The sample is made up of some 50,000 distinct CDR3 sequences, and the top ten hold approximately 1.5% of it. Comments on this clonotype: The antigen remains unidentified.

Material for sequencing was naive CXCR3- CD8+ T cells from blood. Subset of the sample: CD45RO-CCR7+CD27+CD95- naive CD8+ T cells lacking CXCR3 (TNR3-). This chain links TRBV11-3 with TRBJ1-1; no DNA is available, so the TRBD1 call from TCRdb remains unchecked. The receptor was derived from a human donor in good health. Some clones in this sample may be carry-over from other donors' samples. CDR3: CASSLDMRGSTEAFF.